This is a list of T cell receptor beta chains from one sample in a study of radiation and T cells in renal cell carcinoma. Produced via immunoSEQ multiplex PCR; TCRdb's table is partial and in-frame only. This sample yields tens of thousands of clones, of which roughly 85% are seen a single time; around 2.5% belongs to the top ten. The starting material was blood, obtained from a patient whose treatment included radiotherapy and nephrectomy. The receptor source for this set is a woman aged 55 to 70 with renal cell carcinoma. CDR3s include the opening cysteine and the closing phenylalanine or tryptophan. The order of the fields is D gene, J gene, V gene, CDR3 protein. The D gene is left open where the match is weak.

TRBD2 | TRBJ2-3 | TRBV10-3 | CAISHGTSGVTDTQYF
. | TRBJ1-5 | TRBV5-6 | CASSLARGPQHF
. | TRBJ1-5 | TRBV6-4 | CASSGQEDQPQHF
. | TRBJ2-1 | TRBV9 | CASSAPGSRYNEQFF
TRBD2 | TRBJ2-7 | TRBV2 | CASSDVSPSGVREQYF
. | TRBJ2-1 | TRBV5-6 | CASSSTGIPDNVQFF
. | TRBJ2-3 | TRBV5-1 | CASSLGRDTDTQYF
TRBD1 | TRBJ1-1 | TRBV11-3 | CASSWGQGNTEAFF
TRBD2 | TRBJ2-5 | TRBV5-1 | CASSLMTSGQETQYF
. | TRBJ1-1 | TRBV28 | CASSPRERGAEAFF
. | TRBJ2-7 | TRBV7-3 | CASSLNRADEQYF
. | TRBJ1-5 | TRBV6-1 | CASSANWYGAAGNQPQHF
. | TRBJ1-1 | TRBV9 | CASSPPAAGVAFF
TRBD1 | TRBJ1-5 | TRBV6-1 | CASRTGNQPQHF
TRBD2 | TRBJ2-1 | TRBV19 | CASSLAGVGNEQFF
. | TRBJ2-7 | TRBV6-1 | CASSGTGGENF
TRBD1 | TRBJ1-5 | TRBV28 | CASSPEDRGRFQPQHF
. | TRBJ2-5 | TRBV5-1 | CASSLAAAQETQYF
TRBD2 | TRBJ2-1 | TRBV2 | CASRGGVSYNEQFF
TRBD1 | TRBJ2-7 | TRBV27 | CASSSGQGSLDEQYF
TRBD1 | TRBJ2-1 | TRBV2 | CADASDRGYNEQFF
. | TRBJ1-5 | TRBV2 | CASNQDSNQPQHF
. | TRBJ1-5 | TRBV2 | CASKRASTSNQPQHF
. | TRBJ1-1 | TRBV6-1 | CASSDPRRGTEAFF
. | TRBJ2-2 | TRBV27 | CASSAAVNTGELFF
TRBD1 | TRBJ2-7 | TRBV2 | CASTGQGNTYEQYF
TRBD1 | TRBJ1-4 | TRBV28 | CASSPRTGGAYEKLFF
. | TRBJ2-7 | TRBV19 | CASSTSGAGAYEQYF
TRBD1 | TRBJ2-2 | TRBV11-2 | CASSSRTGGIGELFF
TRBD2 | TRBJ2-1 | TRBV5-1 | CASSGRGDSYNEQFF
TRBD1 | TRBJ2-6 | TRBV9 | CASTQSGDRVFSGANVLTF
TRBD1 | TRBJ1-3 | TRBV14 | CASSPTTGSGNTIYF
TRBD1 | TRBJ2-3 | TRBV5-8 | CASSLGQGGTDTQYF
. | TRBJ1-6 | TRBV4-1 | CASSQETPGSPLHF
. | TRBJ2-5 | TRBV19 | CASSMMGRDETQYF
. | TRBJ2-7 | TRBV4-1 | CASSQVAGGEAYEQYF
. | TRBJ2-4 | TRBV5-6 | CASSLLTLAKNIQYF
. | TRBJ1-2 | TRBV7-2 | CASSVVGGHYGYTF
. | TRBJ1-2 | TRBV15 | CATSREGGANYGYTF
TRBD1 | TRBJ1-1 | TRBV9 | CASRRQGGEGAEAFF
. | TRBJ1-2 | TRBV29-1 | CSVDTQRGHGYTF
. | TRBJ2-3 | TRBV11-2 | CASSLVVRSDTQYF
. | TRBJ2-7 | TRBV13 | CASSPRGGTVAYEQYF
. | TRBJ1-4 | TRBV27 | CASSFQVNEKLFF
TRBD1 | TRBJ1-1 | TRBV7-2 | CASSPSGQVLEGAFF
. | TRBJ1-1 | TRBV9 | CASSQQGGTEAFF
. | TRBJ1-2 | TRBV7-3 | CASSLTADSNYGYTF